A single sample is the source of the 29 T cell receptor beta chains below, sequenced in a study of CD8 T cells in ankylosing spondylitis. In TCRdb, the 5' RACE reads were re-called with MiXCR into one record per CDR3 protein. The top ten clones hold 15% to 20% of a sample with about 35,000 distinct CDR3 sequences, about a tenth of them seen once. Sequencing was done on a sample of blood, either unsorted or a sorted T cell fraction (not recorded which). These receptors originate from a male donor with ankylosing spondylitis or in good health (not recorded which).

This clonotype was recorded many times. The rearrangement joins TRBV2 to TRBJ2-1; possible D gene TRBD1, 6 bases. The CDR3 consists of 16 residues. The ends were cut back, 6 bases at V and 7 bases at J, with 22 bases in the middle. CDR1 and CDR2 (germline): SNHLY, FYNNEI. CDR3 bases: TGTGCCAGCAGGGATTTGGACGCCAGGGGACGGAATGAGCAGTTCTTC. It translates to CASRDLDARGRNEQFF.

This clonotype was counted ten times or more. The genes are TRBV29-1 and TRBJ1-1; TRBD1 matches at 9 bases. CDR1 and CDR2 (germline): SQVTM, ANQGSEA. CDR3 length equals 17 residues. The J segment lost 0 bases and the V segment lost 4 bases, leaving 12 bases of the junction unmatched. CDR3 coding DNA: TGCAGCGTTGTATGGGCTCCGGGACAGGGTTTGAACACTGAAGCTTTCTTT. Its translation: CSVVWAPGQGLNTEAFF.

This clonotype was found a few times. The V gene is TRBV7-9, the J gene TRBJ2-3; D is perhaps TRBD1 (6 bases). The germline CDR1 and CDR2 sequences are SEHNR and FQNEAQ (reference sequence). Trimming pared 5 bases from V and 6 bases from J, leaving 21 bases between. The CDR3 consists of 16 residues. The CDR3 coding sequence is TGTGCCAGCAGCATCCAACAGGGCCCGATTTTGGATACGCAGTATTTT. It codes for CASSIQQGPILDTQYF.

This clonotype was observed at least ten times. This rearrangement joins TRBV19 to TRBJ2-1; D call uncertain. Trimming left V 10 bases short and J 0 bases short, with 16 bases between. This CDR3 spans 15 amino acids. Germline assignment: CDR1 LNHDA and CDR2 SQIVND (reference sequence). DNA of the CDR3: TGTGCCACTAAACAGAGACCGAGCTCCTACAATGAGCAGTTCTTC. It codes for CATKQRPSSYNEQFF.

This clonotype has a count of ten or more. The V gene is TRBV2, the J gene TRBJ2-5; D call uncertain. Per germline, CDR1 SNHLY and CDR2 FYNNEI. CDR3 length: 12 amino acids. V dropped 8 bases and J dropped 1 base, with 8 bases sitting between them. The CDR3 protein is CASRQIQETQYF. The CDR3 DNA reads TGTGCCAGCCGCCAAATCCAAGAGACCCAGTACTTC.

This clonotype was detected ten times or more. The V and J genes are TRBV18 and TRBJ2-5, with TRBD1 as a possible D gene (6 bases). The V end lost 3 bases, the J end lost 2 bases, and 10 bases lay between the germline ends. The length of the CDR3 is 14 residues. Germline CDR1 and CDR2: KGHSH and LQKENI. DNA for the CDR3: TGTGCCAGCTCACCGGACACAGGGCAAGAGACCCAGTACTTC. It encodes CASSPDTGQETQYF. Full variable domain (rest looked up from reference TRBV18 and TRBJ2-5): NAGVMQNPRHLVRRRGQEARLRCSPMKGHSHVYWYRQLPEEGLKFMVYLQKENIIDESGMPKERFSAEFPKEGPSILRIQQVVRGDSAAYFCASSPDTGQETQYFGPGTRLLVL.

This clonotype was seen more than once but under ten times. The chain combines TRBV4-1 with TRBJ2-7; D is uncertain. The germline V gene has CDR1 MGHRA and CDR2 YSYEKL. There are 13 residues in the CDR3. Trimming cost V 0 bases and J 11 bases, with 14 bases left between them. CDR3 region: CASSQEHLDYKYF. The CDR3 region has the DNA TGCGCCAGCAGCCAAGAACACCTCGATTATAAGTACTTC.

This clonotype showed up many times. The rearrangement uses TRBV24-1 and TRBJ2-1; D is possibly TRBD2 (5 bases). The V gene's germline CDR1 is KGHDR and CDR2 SFDVKD. The CDR3 consists of 21 residues. V lost 0 bases, J lost 8 bases, and 31 bases lay in between. CDR3 sequence: CATSDLPVSLSSRWETDEQFF. The DNA for the CDR3 is TGTGCCACCAGTGATTTGCCGGTCTCTTTGTCTAGTAGGTGGGAGACGGATGAGCAGTTCTTC.

This clonotype was found a few times. The CDR3 DNA reads as TGTGCCAGCAGGGAACTAGCCTACGAGCAGTACTTC. Its translation: CASRELAYEQYF. The rearrangement uses TRBV7-2 and TRBJ2-7, with a possible D match to TRBD2 (5 bases). Per the germline V gene, CDR1 is SGHTA and CDR2 is FQGNSA. The germline V and J ends were trimmed by 6 bases and 2 bases, with 8 bases remaining between them. CDR3 length: 12 residues.

This clonotype was seen ten or more times. V gene TRBV27 combines with J gene TRBJ2-3; the match to TRBD2 covers 8 bases. CDR3 length: 13 residues. V dropped 6 bases and J dropped 5; count of bases not matched to a gene: 4. The germline V gene has CDR1 MNHEY and CDR2 SMNVEV (reference sequence). The CDR3 DNA is TGTGCCAGCAGAGCGGGGGATATAGATACGCAGTATTTT. It codes for CASRAGDIDTQYF.

This clonotype was recorded many times. V and J are TRBV6-4 and TRBJ2-1, with 8 bases aligning to TRBD1. After removal of 5 bases from V and 2 bases from J, the junction contained 8 bases not matched to a gene. The CDR3 has 16 amino acids. Germline assignment: CDR1 MRHNA and CDR2 SNTAGT. The CDR3 nucleotides are TGTGCCAGCAGTCCCACGACAGGGGCAACCTACAATGAGCAGTTCTTC. Its translation is CASSPTTGATYNEQFF.

The CDR3 DNA reads as TGTGCCAGCAGTCCTCTAGCGGACACCGGGGAGCTGTTTTTT. Translated, it gives CASSPLADTGELFF. The V gene is TRBV6-2 or TRBV6-3, the J gene TRBJ2-2; TRBD2 matches 7 bases. Germline loops: CDR1 MNHEY, CDR2 SVGEGT. The CDR3 loop spans 14 amino acids. Unmatched junction bases numbered 3, after V lost 5 bases and J lost 3 bases.

There are many counts of this clonotype. CDR3 region: CAISDPGTGILYEQYF. CDR3 bases: TGTGCCATCAGTGACCCGGGGACAGGGATTCTCTACGAGCAGTACTTC. The V and J genes are TRBV10-3 and TRBJ2-7; 9 nucleotides align to TRBD1. CDR3 length equals 16 residues. The V segment lost 3 bases and the J segment 3 bases; nucleotides outside the gene matches: 9. Germline V lookup: CDR1 ENHRY, CDR2 SYGVKD.

This clonotype was seen ten or more times. The V call is TRBV5-1, the J call TRBJ2-7; D perhaps matches TRBD2 (5 bases). There are 11 residues in the CDR3. V was pared by 7 bases and J by 3 bases, with 8 bases between. Germline V gene sequence: CDR1 SGHRS, CDR2 YFSETQ. The CDR3: CASGSSYEQYF. The DNA for the CDR3 is TGCGCCAGCGGGAGTAGCTACGAGCAGTACTTC.

This clonotype showed up many times. The chain employs TRBV12-3 or TRBV12-4 and TRBJ2-7; 8 bases are shared with TRBD2. The CDR3 is 15 amino acids. After removal of 5 bases from V and 5 bases from J, the junction contained 11 bases not matched to a gene. The CDR3 protein is CASSRGLAITDEQYF. CDR3 sequence (DNA): TGTGCCAGCAGTCGCGGACTAGCTATAACCGACGAGCAGTACTTC.

The chain recombines TRBV7-6 with TRBJ1-5; unclear D gene. This CDR3 contains 14 residues. The V gene's germline CDR1 is SGHVS and CDR2 FNYEAQ. V lost 1 base and J lost 7, with 11 bases in between. The CDR3 loop reads CASSLGGLTQPQHF. The DNA of the CDR3 is TGTGCCAGCAGCTTAGGAGGGTTGACACAGCCCCAGCATTTT.

This clonotype was recorded at least ten times. The V and J genes are TRBV5-1 and TRBJ1-1, with a weak D call TRBD1 (5 bases). Per germline, CDR1 SGHRS and CDR2 YFSETQ. The CDR3 totals 13 residues. V lost 2 bases and J 5 bases, leaving 10 bases between the germline ends. CDR3 region: CASSFGGGTEAFF. The CDR3 coding sequence is TGCGCCAGCAGCTTCGGTGGGGGAACTGAAGCTTTCTTT.

This clonotype was found many times. The chain has TRBV20-1 and TRBJ2-7; D might be TRBD1 (6 bases). Germline V CDR1 and CDR2: DFQATT, SNEGSKA (reference sequence). V was cut by 5 bases and J by 0 bases, with 11 bases left in between. This CDR3 has 13 amino acids. The CDR3 sequence is CSARTAPSYEQYF. For the CDR3, the DNA is TGCAGTGCTCGGACAGCCCCCTCCTACGAGCAGTACTTC.

Ten or more counts support this clonotype. The chain uses TRBV6-1 and TRBJ1-6; D is uncertain. This CDR3 is built from 14 residues. From germline, CDR1 is MNHNS and CDR2 SASEGT. V dropped 8 bases and J dropped 10 bases, with 18 bases sitting between them. This chain's CDR3 is CASRPLDTESPLHF. The CDR3 coding sequence is TGTGCCAGCCGCCCTCTCGACACTGAATCACCCCTCCACTTT.

This clonotype was observed many times. V usage is TRBV27 and J usage is TRBJ2-2, with TRBD2 matching 10 bases. The trim removed 1 base at V and 2 bases at J, leaving 1 base unmatched. Looked up from germline, CDR1 is MNHEY and CDR2 is SMNVEV (reference sequence). This CDR3 contains 16 residues. Written as DNA, the CDR3 is TGTGCCAGCAGTTTATGGACTAGCGGAAACACCGGGGAGCTGTTTTTT. It specifies CASSLWTSGNTGELFF.

This clonotype was recorded many times. CDR3 sequence reads: CASSSSGTGLYEQYF. The CDR3 DNA sequence: TGTGCCAGCAGTTCTTCCGGGACAGGGCTGTACGAGCAGTACTTC. J is TRBJ2-7 and V is TRBV6-5, with 9 bases that match TRBD1. Trimming at V came to 4 bases and at J to 4 bases, leaving 8 bases not matched to a gene. This CDR3 is built from 15 residues. From germline, CDR1 is MNHEY and CDR2 SVGAGI.

There are a few counts of this clonotype. This chain links TRBV29-1 with TRBJ1-5; 11 bases match TRBD1. V was pared by 6 bases and J by 7 bases, with 5 bases of the junction left unmatched. Per germline, CDR1 SQVTM and CDR2 ANQGSEA. The CDR3 is 13 residues long. This chain's CDR3 is CSVGTGGDQPQHF. CDR3 DNA: TGCAGCGTGGGGACAGGGGGGGACCAGCCCCAGCATTTT.

The sample holds many counts of this clonotype. The V and J genes are TRBV5-1 and TRBJ2-1; the match to TRBD1 covers 7 bases. Unmatched junction bases numbered 3, after V lost 0 bases and J lost 3 bases. From germline, CDR1 is SGHRS and CDR2 YFSETQ. CDR3 length: 15 residues. CDR3 sequence reads: CASSLEAGGYNEQFF. The CDR3 DNA reads TGCGCCAGCAGCTTGGAGGCAGGGGGCTACAATGAGCAGTTCTTC.

This clonotype was detected ten times or more. J is TRBJ2-1 and V is TRBV27, with a tentative D call TRBD1 (6 bases). Between the trimmed V and J ends, which lost 0 bases and 2 bases, there was a span of 11 bases. Germline loops: CDR1 MNHEY, CDR2 SMNVEV (reference sequence). This CDR3 region has 16 residues. The CDR3 region is CASSLSTGHPYNEQFF. The DNA for the CDR3 is TGTGCCAGCAGTTTATCGACAGGACATCCCTACAATGAGCAGTTCTTC.

This clonotype was counted at least ten times. The rearrangement uses TRBV10-3 and TRBJ2-7; a possible D gene is TRBD1 (6 bases). Trimming took 10 bases from V and 1 from J, leaving 20 bases between them. The CDR3 loop spans 15 amino acids. Germline-derived CDR1 and CDR2 are ENHRY and SYGVKD. CDR3 DNA: TGTGCCACGACCGGCTCGTGGGGGCGTTCCTACGAGCAGTACTTC. It yields the protein CATTGSWGRSYEQYF.

Ten or more counts support this clonotype. The genes are TRBV29-1 and TRBJ2-5; 9 bases fit TRBD1. Germline V gene lookup returns CDR1 SQVTM and CDR2 ANQGSEA. CDR3 length equals 12 residues. V dropped 6 bases and J dropped 7; count of bases not matched to a gene: 6. The CDR3 nucleotides read TGCAGCGTCGGAAACAGGGGGCGGACCCAGTACTTC. It yields the protein CSVGNRGRTQYF.

This clonotype has ten or more counts. The V gene is TRBV7-3, the J gene TRBJ2-2, with D maybe TRBD1 (6 bases). CDR3 length: 14 residues. Germline lookup yields CDR1 SGHTA and CDR2 FQGTGA. V was clipped by 3 bases and J by 5 bases, with 10 bases between them. For the CDR3, the DNA is TGTGCCAGCAGCTTGACAGGTTCAACCGGGGAGCTGTTTTTT. This translates into CASSLTGSTGELFF.

This clonotype was recorded many times. V and J are TRBV27 and TRBJ1-6, with D hard to call. The CDR3 is 13 amino acids. Germline CDR1 MNHEY, CDR2 SMNVEV (reference sequence). The ends were cut back, 5 bases at V and 8 bases at J, with 10 bases in the middle. The CDR3 region is CASSRGRDSPLHF. The CDR3 bases are TGTGCCAGCAGTCGAGGGAGGGATTCACCCCTCCACTTT.

This clonotype was picked up many times. V and J are TRBV5-1 and TRBJ2-7, with D perhaps TRBD1 (7 bases). CDR3 size: 15 residues. Germline lookup yields CDR1 SGHRS and CDR2 YFSETQ. Trimming took 1 base from V and 3 from J, leaving 14 bases between them. Written as DNA, the CDR3 is TGCGCCAGCAGCTTGAGTGGGAGGACAGGCTACGAGCAGTACTTC. Translating gives CASSLSGRTGYEQYF.